This is a list of T cell receptor beta chains from one sample in a study of control samples from healthy donors and cancer patients. Here immunoSEQ multiplex PCR was the method, and the copy in TCRdb shows in-frame clones only, minus some. This sample yields about 120,000 clones, of which 88% are seen a single time; approximately 3.2% belongs to the top ten. Sequencing was performed on blood. Receptors originate from a man aged 40-55 years in good health. Both conserved end residues are part of each CDR3.

v_gene	j_gene	CDR3aa
TRBV7-4	TRBJ2-1	CASSLMDRVPYNEQFF
TRBV27	TRBJ2-7	CASSSAVGEQYF
TRBV5-1	TRBJ2-7	CASSLGASYEQYF
TRBV6-5	TRBJ2-7	CASSRTDTYEQYF
TRBV15	TRBJ2-5	CATSRGERGPEETQYF
TRBV7-6	TRBJ1-5	CASSLKGRVGQPQHF
TRBV6-1	TRBJ1-5	CASSDRVGSNQPQHF
TRBV7-2	TRBJ1-2	CASSLAHSQGDGYTF
TRBV6-4	TRBJ1-2	CASSGGREDGYTF
TRBV2	TRBJ1-2	CASSETQGAYGYTF
TRBV5-1	TRBJ2-2	CASSPDRNWVRDRGAVF
TRBV27	TRBJ2-3	CASSLDGVSTDTQYF
TRBV4-1	TRBJ2-3	CASSPVGGTDTQYF
TRBV6-5	TRBJ1-2	CASSYSSFEGYTF
TRBV19	TRBJ1-2	CASSIEGVYGYTF
TRBV6-5	TRBJ1-2	CASTQNYGYTF
TRBV11-3	TRBJ1-1	CASSLDRRPGNTEAFF
TRBV7-2	TRBJ2-2	CASSLGQNTGELFF
TRBV28	TRBJ2-7	CASSSQTGVVYEQYF
TRBV11-3	TRBJ2-7	CASSPIRQGGSYEQYF